Presented here are 22 T cell receptor beta chains from one specimen sequenced in a study of cytomegalovirus exposure and HLA in healthy donors. A multiplex PCR was run with 60 Vbeta primers and 13 Jbeta primers. The repertoire was sequenced with immunoSEQ multiplex PCR; TCRdb's copy has only in-frame clones and lacks some. This sample's table reports some 41,000 clones. Sequenced material: PBMCs. The source is a male donor in good health and CMV-seronegative.

V and J are TRBV5-4 and TRBJ2-7; 10 bases are shared with TRBD2. The ends lost 5 bases at V and 0 bases at J; junction bases unmatched: 11. CDR3 size: 17 residues. The germline CDR1 and CDR2 sequences are SGHNT and YYREEE (reference sequence). CDR3 sequence reads: CASSLEVAGGYSYEQYF. Written as DNA, the CDR3 is TGTGCCAGCAGTCTCGAGGTAGCGGGGGGATACTCCTACGAGCAGTACTTC.

The rearrangement joins TRBV27 to TRBJ2-3, with TRBD2 as a possible D gene (6 bases). CDR1 is MNHEY and CDR2 is SMNVEV in the germline V gene (reference sequence). This CDR3 spans 14 amino acids. V shed 3 bases and J shed 2 bases, with 9 bases lying between them. Here the CDR3 DNA reads TGTGCCAGCAGTTTCGGCGGGACCACAGATACGCAGTATTTT. This encodes CASSFGGTTDTQYF.

V gene TRBV10-3 combines with J gene TRBJ1-3, with TRBD1 identical over 10 bases. Trimming removed 5 bases from V and 3 bases from J; junction bases left unmatched: 1. The CDR3 length is 14 residues. Germline loops: CDR1 ENHRY, CDR2 SYGVKD. In DNA, the CDR3 is TGTGCCATCAGTCGGGACAGGGGTGGAAACACCATATATTTT. Translating it yields CAISRDRGGNTIYF.

This CDR3 is CASSNRGDQPQHF. The CDR3 DNA is TGTGCCAGCAGTAACAGGGGGGATCAGCCCCAGCATTTT. This chain connects TRBV2 to TRBJ1-5, with 8 nucleotides matching TRBD1. This CDR3 comprises 13 residues. Germline lookup yields CDR1 SNHLY and CDR2 FYNNEI. V dropped 5 bases and J dropped 5; count of bases not matched to a gene: 2.

The chain recombines TRBV18 with TRBJ1-3; no clear D gene. Trimming pared 1 base from V and 2 bases from J, leaving 9 bases between. CDR1 is KGHSH and CDR2 is LQKENI in the germline V gene. This CDR3 is 15 amino acids long. CDR3 sequence reads: CASSPLTSPGNTIYF. The CDR3 DNA reads as TGTGCCAGCTCACCACTGACAAGCCCTGGAAACACCATATATTTT.

V is TRBV7-9 and J is TRBJ2-5, with TRBD2 matching over 7 bases. Germline V gene lookup returns CDR1 SEHNR and CDR2 FQNEAQ (reference sequence). V lost 5 bases to trimming and J lost 4 bases; unmatched junction nucleotides: 7. The length of the CDR3 is 14 residues. CDR3 sequence (DNA): TGTGCCAGCAGCATTTCCAGGGAGGGAGAGACCCAGTACTTC. This translates into CASSISREGETQYF.

As regards this clone: Other nucleotide sequences in the sample specify the same CDR3. This chain joins TRBV15 and TRBJ1-1; D remains unclear. CDR1 is LNHNV and CDR2 is YYDKDF in the germline V gene (reference sequence). V dropped 3 bases and J dropped 4 bases, with 12 bases sitting between them. This CDR3 contains 14 residues. CDR3 protein: CATSRVRPGTEAFF. CDR3 bases: TGTGCCACCAGCAGGGTGAGGCCGGGCACTGAAGCTTTCTTT.

This sequence joins TRBV5-1 and TRBJ2-7; TRBD2 is a possible D gene (6 bases). The V gene's germline CDR1 is SGHRS and CDR2 YFSETQ. CDR3 length: 16 amino acids. V was clipped by 4 bases and J by 2 bases, with 19 bases between them. CDR3 loop: CASSPRGQASAYEQYF. The CDR3 DNA is TGCGCCAGCAGCCCCCGAGGCCAGGCTAGCGCCTACGAGCAGTACTTC.

CDR3 coding DNA: TGCGCCAGCAGCGGAGGCAGGGGGAGGTACAATGAGCAGTTCTTC. Protein product: CASSGGRGRYNEQFF. This chain uses TRBV5-1 with TRBJ2-1; D possibly corresponds to TRBD1 (7 bases). Germline values: CDR1 SGHRS, CDR2 YFSETQ. This CDR3 spans 15 amino acids. With 4 bases removed from V and 4 bases from J, the gap between germline ends came to 15 bases.

The genes are TRBV9 and TRBJ2-2; 7 bases line up with TRBD1. The junction had 11 bases not matched to a gene; V was cut back by 4 bases and J by 5 bases. CDR1 is SGDLS, CDR2 YYNGEE, per germline. CDR3 length: 16 amino acids. CDR3 amino acids: CASSFLTGINTGELFF. Written as DNA, the CDR3 is TGTGCCAGCAGCTTTCTGACAGGGATCAATACCGGGGAGCTGTTTTTT.

J is TRBJ1-2 and V is TRBV6-1, with 9 bases fitting TRBD1. V gave up 0 bases and J gave up 4 bases; unmatched junction bases: 3. The CDR3 is 15 amino acids. The germline gives CDR1 MNHNS, CDR2 SASEGT. CDR3 protein: CASSEATGGSYGYTF. CDR3 nucleotide sequence: TGTGCCAGCAGTGAAGCGACAGGGGGTAGCTATGGCTACACCTTC.

This sequence joins TRBV12-5 and TRBJ2-1, with D unclear. There are 16 residues in the CDR3. Germline loops: CDR1 LGHNT, CDR2 FRNRAP. V was pared by 5 bases and J by 0 bases, with 14 bases between. The CDR3 loop is CASGPPLGSSYNEQFF. The DNA of the CDR3 is TGTGCTAGTGGTCCTCCTCTGGGCAGCTCCTACAATGAGCAGTTCTTC.

This chain joins TRBV10-1 and TRBJ1-1; D unresolved. Trimming took 3 bases from V and 4 from J, leaving 12 bases between them. Germline-derived CDR1 and CDR2 are WNHNN and SYGVQD (reference sequence). There are 14 residues in the CDR3. The CDR3 spells CASSDQRAGTEAFF. The CDR3 region has the DNA TGCGCCAGCAGTGATCAGAGAGCGGGCACTGAAGCTTTCTTT.

The genes are TRBV27 and TRBJ1-2, with a weak D call TRBD1 (5 bases). Trimming left V 3 bases short and J 4 bases short, with 9 bases between. The CDR3 covers 13 residues. Per the germline V gene, CDR1 is MNHEY and CDR2 is SMNVEV (reference sequence). The CDR3 sequence: CASSFTGPYGYTF. The CDR3 DNA reads TGTGCCAGCAGTTTCACAGGCCCCTATGGCTACACCTTC.

The V and J genes are TRBV28 and TRBJ2-7; 10 bases are a match to TRBD1. V was pared by 2 bases and J by 3 bases, with 7 bases of the junction left unmatched. The germline V gene has CDR1 MDHEN and CDR2 SYDVKM. The CDR3 contains 16 residues. CDR3 in DNA: TGTGCCAGCAGTTTAGTTGGACAGGGGGGAGTCTACGAGCAGTACTTC. Translated, it gives CASSLVGQGGVYEQYF.

The J gene is TRBJ1-3, the V gene TRBV19; 8 bases align to TRBD1. CDR3 size: 14 residues. Trimming cost V 7 bases and J 2 bases; bases outside gene matches: 4. CDR1 and CDR2 from the germline V gene are LNHDA and SQIVND (reference sequence). In DNA, the CDR3 is TGTGCCAGTAAGGAGACAGGGGCTGGAAACACCATATATTTT. Residues: CASKETGAGNTIYF. Based on the CDR3 plus reference TRBV19 and TRBJ1-3, the full variable domain is DGGITQSPKYLFRKEGQNVTLSCEQNLNHDAMYWYRQDPGQGLRLIYYSQIVNDFQKGDIAEGYSVSREKKESFPLTVTSAQKNPTAFYLCASKETGAGNTIYFGEGSWLTVV.

The chain joins TRBV5-4 to TRBJ1-6, with D possibly TRBD1 on 5 matching bases. Germline CDR1 is SGHNT and CDR2 is YYREEE (reference sequence). CDR3 length: 13 residues. The ends were cut back, 0 bases at V and 11 bases at J, with 9 bases in the middle. In DNA, the CDR3 is TGTGCCAGCAGCTTGGGGGCAGGGCCACCCCTCCACTTT. It encodes CASSLGAGPPLHF.

The chain joins TRBV5-6 to TRBJ1-2, with TRBD1 matching over 8 bases. From germline, CDR1 is SGHDT and CDR2 YYEEEE. The ends lost 3 bases at V and 5 bases at J; junction bases unmatched: 12. CDR3 length: 16 residues. The CDR3 nucleotides are TGTGCCAGCAGCTCCGGGACAGGCAGAGGAGGGTATGGCTACACCTTC. Translation: CASSSGTGRGGYGYTF.

The chain couples TRBV5-1 to TRBJ2-7, with a tentative D call TRBD1 (5 bases). The germline V gene has CDR1 SGHRS and CDR2 YFSETQ. The CDR3 sequence is 12 residues long. Trimming left V 3 bases short and J 7 bases short, with 11 bases between. The CDR3 here is CASSSGHLEQYF. The DNA for the CDR3 is TGCGCCAGCAGCTCTGGACACCTAGAGCAGTACTTC.

The chain uses TRBV5-1 and TRBJ1-1; D is undetermined. This CDR3 region has 15 residues. V shed 3 bases and J shed 1 base, with 13 bases lying between them. Germline V gene sequence: CDR1 SGHRS, CDR2 YFSETQ. CDR3 region: CASSSWTYRNTEAFF. CDR3 bases: TGCGCCAGCAGCTCCTGGACTTACCGGAACACTGAAGCTTTCTTT.

This chain connects TRBV6-5 to TRBJ2-2; D is ambiguous. The germline CDR1 and CDR2 sequences are MNHEY and SVGAGI. The CDR3 loop spans 13 amino acids. With 7 bases removed from V and 5 bases from J, the gap between germline ends came to 11 bases. The CDR3 bases are TGTGCCAGCATCGAGGCCCGGACCGGGGAGCTGTTTTTT. Translating gives CASIEARTGELFF.

The chain uses TRBV5-1 and TRBJ2-2; D remains ambiguous. Germline-derived CDR1 and CDR2 are SGHRS and YFSETQ. Trimming shortened V by 0 bases and J by 4 bases, and 4 bases separated the two germline ends. The CDR3 totals 13 residues. CDR3 in amino acids: CASSLGGTGELFF. CDR3 DNA sequence: TGCGCCAGCAGCTTGGGAGGCACCGGGGAGCTGTTTTTT.